This T cell receptor beta chain was sequenced during a study of cytomegalovirus exposure and HLA in healthy donors. Produced via immunoSEQ multiplex PCR; TCRdb's table is partial and in-frame only. This table has about 73,000 clones, around nine tenths appearing once. V lost 7 bases, J lost 1 base, and 5 bases stayed unmatched. The CDR3 contains 14 residues. The germline gives CDR1 MDHEN, CDR2 SYDVKM. The material sequenced was PBMCs. The sequence was obtained from a woman under 30 in good health and CMV-seropositive. V usage is TRBV28 and J usage is TRBJ2-7, with 9 bases that match TRBD1. CDR3 bases: TGTGCCAGCACCGGGACAGGGATATCCTACGAGCAGTACTTC. Its translation: CASTGTGISYEQYF.